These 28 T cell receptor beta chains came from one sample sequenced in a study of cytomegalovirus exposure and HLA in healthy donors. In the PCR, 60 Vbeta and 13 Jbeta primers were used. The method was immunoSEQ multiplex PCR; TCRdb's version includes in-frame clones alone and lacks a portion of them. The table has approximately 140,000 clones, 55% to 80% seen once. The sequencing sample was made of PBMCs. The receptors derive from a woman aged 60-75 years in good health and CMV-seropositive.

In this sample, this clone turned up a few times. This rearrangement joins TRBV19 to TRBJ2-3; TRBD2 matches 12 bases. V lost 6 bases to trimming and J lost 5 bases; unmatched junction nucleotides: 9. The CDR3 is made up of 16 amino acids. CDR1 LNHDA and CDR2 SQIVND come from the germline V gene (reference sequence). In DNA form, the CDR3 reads TGTGCCAGTAGGCTTTCTAGCGGGAGGGCGGTAGATACGCAGTATTTT. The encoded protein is CASRLSSGRAVDTQYF. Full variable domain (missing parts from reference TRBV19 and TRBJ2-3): DGGITQSPKYLFRKEGQNVTLSCEQNLNHDAMYWYRQDPGQGLRLIYYSQIVNDFQKGDIAEGYSVSREKKESFPLTVTSAQKNPTAFYLCASRLSSGRAVDTQYFGPGTRLTVL.

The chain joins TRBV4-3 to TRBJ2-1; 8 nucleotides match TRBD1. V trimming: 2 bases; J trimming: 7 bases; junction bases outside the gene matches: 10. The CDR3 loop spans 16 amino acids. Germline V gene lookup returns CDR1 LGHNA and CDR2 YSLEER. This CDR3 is CASSQTVVQGGNEQFF. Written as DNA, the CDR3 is TGCGCCAGCAGCCAAACAGTCGTACAGGGGGGTAATGAGCAGTTCTTC.

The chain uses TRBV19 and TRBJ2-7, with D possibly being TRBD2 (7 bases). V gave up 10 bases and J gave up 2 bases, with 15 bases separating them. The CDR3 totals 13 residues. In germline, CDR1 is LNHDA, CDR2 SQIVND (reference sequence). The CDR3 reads CATTAGAPYEQYF. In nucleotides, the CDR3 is TGTGCCACCACGGCGGGGGCCCCCTACGAGCAGTACTTC.

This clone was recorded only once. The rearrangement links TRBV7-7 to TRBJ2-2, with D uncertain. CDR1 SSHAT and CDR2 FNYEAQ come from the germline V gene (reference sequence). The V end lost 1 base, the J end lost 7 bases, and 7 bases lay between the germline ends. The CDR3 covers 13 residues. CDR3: CASSLVAFGELFF. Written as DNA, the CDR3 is TGTGCCAGCAGCTTAGTTGCGTTCGGGGAGCTGTTTTTT.

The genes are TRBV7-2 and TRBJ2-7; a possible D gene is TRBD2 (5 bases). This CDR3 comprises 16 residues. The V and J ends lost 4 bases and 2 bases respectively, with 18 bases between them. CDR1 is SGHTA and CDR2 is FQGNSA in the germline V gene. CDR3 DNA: TGTGCCAGCAGCTCCGGTTCCGGGATCGGGCCCTACGAGCAGTACTTC. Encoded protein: CASSSGSGIGPYEQYF.

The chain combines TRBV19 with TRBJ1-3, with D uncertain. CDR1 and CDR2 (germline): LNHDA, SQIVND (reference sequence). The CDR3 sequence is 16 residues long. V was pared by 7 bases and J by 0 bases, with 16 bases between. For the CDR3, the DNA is TGTGCCAGTAAACGGAGGGAGCTATTCTCTGGAAACACCATATATTTT. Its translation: CASKRRELFSGNTIYF.

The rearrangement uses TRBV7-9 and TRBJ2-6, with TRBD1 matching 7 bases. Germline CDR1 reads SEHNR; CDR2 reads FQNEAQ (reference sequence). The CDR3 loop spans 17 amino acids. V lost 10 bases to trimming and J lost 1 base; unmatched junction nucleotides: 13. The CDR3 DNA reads TGTGCCACTAGAGGTTCGGGACAGCGGTCTGGGGCCAACGTCCTGACTTTC. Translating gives CATRGSGQRSGANVLTF.

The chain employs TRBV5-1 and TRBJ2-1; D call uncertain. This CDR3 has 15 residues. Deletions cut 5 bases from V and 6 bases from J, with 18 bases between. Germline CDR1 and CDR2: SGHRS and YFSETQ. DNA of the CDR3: TGCGCCAGCAGTAAACCGGGTCAATTGGGCAATGAGCAGTTCTTC. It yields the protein CASSKPGQLGNEQFF.

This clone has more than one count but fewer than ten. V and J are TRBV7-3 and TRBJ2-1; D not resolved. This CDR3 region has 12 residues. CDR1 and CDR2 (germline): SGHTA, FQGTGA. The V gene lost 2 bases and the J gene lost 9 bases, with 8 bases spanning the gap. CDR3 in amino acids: CASSLLVGEQFF. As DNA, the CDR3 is TGTGCCAGCAGCTTACTAGTGGGTGAGCAGTTCTTC.

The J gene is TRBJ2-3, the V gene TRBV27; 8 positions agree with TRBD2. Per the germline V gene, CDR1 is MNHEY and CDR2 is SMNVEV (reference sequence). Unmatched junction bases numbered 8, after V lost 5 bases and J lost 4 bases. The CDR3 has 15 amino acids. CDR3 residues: CASSDFGREADTQYF. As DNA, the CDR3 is TGTGCCAGCAGTGACTTCGGGAGGGAAGCAGATACGCAGTATTTT.

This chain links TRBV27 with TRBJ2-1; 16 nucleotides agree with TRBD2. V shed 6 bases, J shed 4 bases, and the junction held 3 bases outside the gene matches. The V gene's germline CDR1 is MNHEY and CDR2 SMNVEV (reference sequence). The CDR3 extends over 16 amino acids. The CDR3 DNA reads TGTGCCAGCAGGGGACTAGCGGGAGGGTTATACAATGAGCAGTTCTTC. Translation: CASRGLAGGLYNEQFF.

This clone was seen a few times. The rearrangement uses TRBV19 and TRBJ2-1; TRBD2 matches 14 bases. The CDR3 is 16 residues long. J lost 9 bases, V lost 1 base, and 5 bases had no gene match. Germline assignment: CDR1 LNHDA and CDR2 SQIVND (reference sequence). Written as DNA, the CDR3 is TGTGCCAGTAGTATAGGAGGGACTAGCGGGAGTGGTGAGCAGTTCTTC. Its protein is CASSIGGTSGSGEQFF.

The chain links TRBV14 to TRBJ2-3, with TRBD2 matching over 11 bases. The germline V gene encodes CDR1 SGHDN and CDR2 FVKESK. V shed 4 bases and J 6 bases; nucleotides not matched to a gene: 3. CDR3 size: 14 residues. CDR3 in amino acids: CASSPSGRWDTQYF. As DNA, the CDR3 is TGTGCCAGCAGCCCTAGCGGGAGGTGGGATACGCAGTATTTT.

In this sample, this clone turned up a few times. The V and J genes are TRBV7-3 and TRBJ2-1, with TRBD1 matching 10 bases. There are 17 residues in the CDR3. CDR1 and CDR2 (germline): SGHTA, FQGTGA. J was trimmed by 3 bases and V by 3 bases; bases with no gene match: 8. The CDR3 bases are TGTGCCAGCAGCTTCAAATCCGGGACAGGGGACTACAATGAGCAGTTCTTC. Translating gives CASSFKSGTGDYNEQFF.

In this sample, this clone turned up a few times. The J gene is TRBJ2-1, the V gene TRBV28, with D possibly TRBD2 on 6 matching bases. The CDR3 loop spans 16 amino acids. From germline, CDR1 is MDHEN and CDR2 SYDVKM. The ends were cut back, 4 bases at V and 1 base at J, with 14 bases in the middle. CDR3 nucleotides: TGTGCCAGCAGTTCTCCCGCCGGAGGGTCCTACAATGAGCAGTTCTTC. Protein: CASSSPAGGSYNEQFF.

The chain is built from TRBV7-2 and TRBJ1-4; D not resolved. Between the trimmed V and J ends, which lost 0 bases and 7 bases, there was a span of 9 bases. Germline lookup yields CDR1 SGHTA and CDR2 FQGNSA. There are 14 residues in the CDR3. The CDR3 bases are TGTGCCAGCAGCTTAGCGGCGGGGAGTGAAAAACTGTTTTTT. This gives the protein CASSLAAGSEKLFF.

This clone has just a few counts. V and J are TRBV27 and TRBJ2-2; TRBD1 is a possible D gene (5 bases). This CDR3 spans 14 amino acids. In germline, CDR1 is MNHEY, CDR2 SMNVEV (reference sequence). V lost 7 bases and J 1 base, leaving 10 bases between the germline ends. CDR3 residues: CASTQGKNTGELFF. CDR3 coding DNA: TGTGCCAGCACCCAGGGTAAGAACACCGGGGAGCTGTTTTTT.

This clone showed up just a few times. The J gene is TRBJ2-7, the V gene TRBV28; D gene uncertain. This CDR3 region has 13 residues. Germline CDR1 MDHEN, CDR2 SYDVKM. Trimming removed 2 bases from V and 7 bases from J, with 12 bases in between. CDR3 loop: CASSLTENGEQYF. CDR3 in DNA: TGTGCCAGCAGTTTAACAGAGAATGGGGAGCAGTACTTC.

The chain's CDR3 is CASSLSPLAGSQETQYF. The CDR3 coding sequence is TGTGCCAGCAGCTTATCTCCACTAGCGGGATCTCAAGAGACCCAGTACTTC. The V gene is TRBV7-3, the J gene TRBJ2-5; 10 nucleotides agree with TRBD2. Trimming cost V 2 bases and J 2 bases; bases outside gene matches: 8. Germline CDR1 SGHTA, CDR2 FQGTGA. The CDR3 consists of 17 residues. Full variable domain (outside the CDR3, taken from reference TRBV7-3 and TRBJ2-5): GAGVSQTPSNKVTEKGKYVELRCDPISGHTALYWYRQSLGQGPEFLIYFQGTGAADDSGLPNDRFFAVRPEGSVSTLKIQRTERGDSAVYLCASSLSPLAGSQETQYFGPGTRLLVL.

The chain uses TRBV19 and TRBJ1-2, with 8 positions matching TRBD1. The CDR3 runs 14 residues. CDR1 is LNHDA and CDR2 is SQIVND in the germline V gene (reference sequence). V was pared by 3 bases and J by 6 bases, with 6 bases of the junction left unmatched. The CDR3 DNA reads TGTGCCAGTAGTATCAGGACAGGGTCGGATGGCTACACCTTC. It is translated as CASSIRTGSDGYTF.

CDR3 bases: TGTGCCAGCAGCTTCCCACGCGGATTGAACACTGAAGCTTTCTTT. This translates into CASSFPRGLNTEAFF. The genes are TRBV7-9 and TRBJ1-1; no clear D gene. The V gene's germline CDR1 is SEHNR and CDR2 FQNEAQ (reference sequence). The CDR3 has 15 residues. V lost 3 bases and J 0 bases, leaving 11 bases between the germline ends. Combining the CDR3 with reference TRBV7-9 and TRBJ1-1 gives the whole variable domain DTGVSQNPRHKITKRGQNVTFRCDPISEHNRLYWYRQTLGQGPEFLTYFQNEAQLEKSRLLSDRFSAERPKGSFSTLEIQRTEQGDSAMYLCASSFPRGLNTEAFFGQGTRLTVV.

For the CDR3, the DNA is TGTGCCACGTTCGACAGGGCGGGGAACACTGAAGCTTTCTTT. Amino acids: CATFDRAGNTEAFF. This chain connects TRBV6-1 to TRBJ1-1; 7 nucleotides match TRBD1. Trimming removed 10 bases from V and 1 base from J; junction bases left unmatched: 9. The CDR3 covers 14 residues. Germline-derived CDR1 and CDR2 are MNHNS and SASEGT.

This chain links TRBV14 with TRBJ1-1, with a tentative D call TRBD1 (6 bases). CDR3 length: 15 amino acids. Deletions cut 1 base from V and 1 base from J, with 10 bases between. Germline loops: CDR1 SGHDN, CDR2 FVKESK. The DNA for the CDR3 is TGTGCCAGCAGCCAAGGCAGGGGTTGGAACACTGAAGCTTTCTTT. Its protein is CASSQGRGWNTEAFF. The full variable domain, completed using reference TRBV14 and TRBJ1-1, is EAGVTQFPSHSVIEKGQTVTLRCDPISGHDNLYWYRRVMGKEIKFLLHFVKESKQDESGMPNNRFLAERTGGTYSTLKVQPAELEDSGVYFCASSQGRGWNTEAFFGQGTRLTVV.

The CDR3 nucleotides read TGTGCCAGCAGCCCAGGGGCGGCGGAAAAACTGTTTTTT. Translation: CASSPGAAEKLFF. The chain combines TRBV5-4 with TRBJ1-4, with D possibly TRBD1 on 6 matching bases. The CDR3 runs 13 residues. Looked up from germline, CDR1 is SGHNT and CDR2 is YYREEE (reference sequence). Deletions cut 4 bases from V and 8 bases from J, with 12 bases between.

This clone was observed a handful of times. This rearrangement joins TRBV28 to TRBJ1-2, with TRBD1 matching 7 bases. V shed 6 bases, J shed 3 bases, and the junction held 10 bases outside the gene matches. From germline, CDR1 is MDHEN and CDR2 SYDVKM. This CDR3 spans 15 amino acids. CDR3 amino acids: CASSAGGQGDYGYTF. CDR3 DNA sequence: TGTGCCAGCAGCGCAGGGGGGCAGGGAGACTATGGCTACACCTTC.

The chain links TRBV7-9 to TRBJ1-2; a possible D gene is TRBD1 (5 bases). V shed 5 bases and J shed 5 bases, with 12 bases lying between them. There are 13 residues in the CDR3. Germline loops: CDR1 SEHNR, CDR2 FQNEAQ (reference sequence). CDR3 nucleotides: TGTGCCAGCAGCGGTTCTGGGGGGTATGGCTACACCTTC. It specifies CASSGSGGYGYTF. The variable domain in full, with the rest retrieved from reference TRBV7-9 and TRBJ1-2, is DTGVSQNPRHKITKRGQNVTFRCDPISEHNRLYWYRQTLGQGPEFLTYFQNEAQLEKSRLLSDRFSAERPKGSFSTLEIQRTEQGDSAMYLCASSGSGGYGYTFGSGTRLTVV.

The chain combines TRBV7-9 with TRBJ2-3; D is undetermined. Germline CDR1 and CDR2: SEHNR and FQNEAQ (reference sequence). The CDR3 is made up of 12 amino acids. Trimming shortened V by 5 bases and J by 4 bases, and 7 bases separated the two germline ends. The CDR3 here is CASSPEADTQYF. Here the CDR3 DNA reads TGTGCCAGCAGCCCCGAGGCAGATACGCAGTATTTT.

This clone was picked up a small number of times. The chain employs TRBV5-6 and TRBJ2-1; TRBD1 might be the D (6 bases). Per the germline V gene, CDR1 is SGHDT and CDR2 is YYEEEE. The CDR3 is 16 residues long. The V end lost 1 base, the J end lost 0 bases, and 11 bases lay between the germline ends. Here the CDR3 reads CASSLRATGSYNEQFF. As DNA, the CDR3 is TGTGCCAGCAGCTTGCGGGCGACAGGCTCCTACAATGAGCAGTTCTTC.